The text below deals with one T cell receptor (beta chain). The recovered donors of Cohort 3 showed two negative PCRs, clearance, or symptom resolution. The data derive from a study of blood T cell repertoires in COVID-19. Libraries were prepared by immunoSEQ multiplex PCR; TCRdb keeps only in-frame clonotypes and omits some of them. The repertoire has a few hundred thousand clones, roughly 87% of them found once; the top ten carry around 3%. This TCR was recovered from a woman aged 25 to 45 who had recovered from COVID-19. The sample comprised PBMCs or T cells enriched from blood (not recorded which).

In nucleotides, the CDR3 is TGTGCCAGCAGCGTAGGCACAGGGGGAAGAGCTAACTATGGCTACACCTTC. Translating gives CASSVGTGGRANYGYTF. The chain joins TRBV9 to TRBJ1-2; 8 bases match TRBD1. The germline V gene has CDR1 SGDLS and CDR2 YYNGEE. Trimming at V came to 0 bases and at J to 0 bases, leaving 7 bases not matched to a gene. This CDR3 has 17 residues.